Each of the 7 T cell receptor beta chains below was sequenced from the same sample in a study of T cell repertoires in cytomegalovirus infection (dated by TCRdb to the late 2010s). These reads were obtained on an Illumina HiSeq 1500. TCRdb handled the public reads itself, with Q25 trimming in fastp and clone calling in MiXCR, and kept productive beta chains. Duplicate CDR3 protein sequences are folded into a single record with the most common DNA and genes. The sample data list roughly 720,000 distinct CDR3 sequences, and approximately 34% of these were observed just once. The ten most abundant clones make up under 3% of the sample. Sequencing was done on a sample of PBMCs. These receptors were obtained from a human donor in good health (CMV status not recorded). Some clones in this sample may be carry-over from other donors' samples.

Concerning this clonotype itself: A read error may produce the germline difference seen at one junction end. This chain uses TRBV7-7 with TRBJ1-1, with unresolved D. This CDR3 has 13 amino acids. CDR1 and CDR2 (germline): SSHAT, FNYEAQ (reference sequence). The CDR3 sequence: CASSLNEVAEAFF. The CDR3 DNA reads TGTGCTAGCAGCTTAAATGAAGTCGCTGAAGCTTTCTTT.

The chain couples TRBV28 to TRBJ2-2, with 7 bases aligning to TRBD1. J was trimmed by 4 bases and V by 5 bases; bases with no gene match: 7. The germline gives CDR1 MDHEN, CDR2 SYDVKM. The CDR3 has 15 residues. CDR3 sequence (DNA): TGTGCCAGCAGTCGATCGACAGGGACCACCGGGGAGCTGTTTTTT. Residues: CASSRSTGTTGELFF.

This clonotype has a handful of counts. The chain uses TRBV27 and TRBJ1-2; possible D gene TRBD1, 6 bases. The V gene lost 2 bases and the J gene lost 6 bases, with 19 bases spanning the gap. CDR3 size: 16 residues. The germline V gene encodes CDR1 MNHEY and CDR2 SMNVEV (reference sequence). The CDR3 is CASSLSRAGGLNGYTF. CDR3 DNA sequence: TGTGCCAGCAGTTTAAGTAGGGCCGGGGGGCTAAATGGCTACACCTTC.

This clonotype was counted once. The chain is built from TRBV6-5 and TRBJ1-2; D may be TRBD1 (6 bases). V was cut by 5 bases and J by 2 bases, with 18 bases left in between. The CDR3 sequence is 16 residues long. Per germline, CDR1 MNHEY and CDR2 SVGAGI. CDR3 coding DNA: TGTGCCAGCAGTCTCCTTACCATGGGGGCAAACTATGGCTACACCTTC. It encodes CASSLLTMGANYGYTF.

The genes are TRBV6-1 and TRBJ1-6; D is undetermined. The CDR3 loop spans 17 amino acids. V was shortened by 4 bases and J by 0 bases, with 13 bases between the two germline ends. Germline V CDR1 and CDR2: MNHNS, SASEGT. For the CDR3, the DNA is TGTGCCAGCAGTGTTCGGGAAAAACTCTCCTATAATTCACCCCTCCACTTT. It is translated as CASSVREKLSYNSPLHF.

This clonotype was observed a handful of times. The J gene is TRBJ1-6, the V gene TRBV7-8, with TRBD1 matching over 9 bases. This CDR3 is built from 15 residues. Germline CDR1 is SGHVS and CDR2 is FQNEAQ. Losses at the gene ends were 5 bases for V and 5 bases for J; bases not matched to a gene: 4. Here the CDR3 reads CASSPRDRDNSPLHF. CDR3 DNA sequence: TGTGCCAGCAGCCCCCGGGACAGGGATAATTCACCCCTCCACTTT.

CDR3 sequence (DNA): TGTGCCAGCAGCTTAGTGCCAACAAGGAACACTGAAGCTTTCTTT. Translated: CASSLVPTRNTEAFF. This chain joins TRBV7-9 and TRBJ1-1, with unresolved D. Germline V gene lookup returns CDR1 SEHNR and CDR2 FQNEAQ (reference sequence). The CDR3 has 15 amino acids. Between the trimmed V and J ends, which lost 1 base and 1 base, there was a span of 10 bases.